The clone carrying this T cell receptor beta chain came up a few times. TCRdb processed the 5' RACE reads anew with MiXCR; each CDR3 protein has one entry. The table includes some 120,000 distinct CDR3 sequences, 12% detected once. These data originate in a study of spatial heterogeneity in lung cancer. Indicated time point: blood at routine non-recurrence follow-up after resection. Unsorted whole RNA from tumor, nontumor lung or frozen PBMC underwent sequencing. This sequence was found in a male donor with early-stage non-small cell lung cancer. Sequenced material: PBMCs, taken at follow-up.

The CDR3 protein is CASSYRDRVGEQYF. CDR3 DNA: TGTGCCAGCAGTTACCGGGACAGGGTTGGCGAGCAGTACTTC. V is TRBV27 and J is TRBJ2-7; 9 nucleotides line up with TRBD1. Trimming cost V 4 bases and J 6 bases; bases outside gene matches: 7. Per germline, CDR1 MNHEY and CDR2 SMNVEV (reference sequence). This CDR3 comprises 14 residues.